This T cell receptor beta chain was sequenced for a study of PD-1 blockade in classical Hodgkin lymphoma. This clone is a singleton in its sample. Relapses following autologous stem cell transplantation were seen in all patients, with brentuximab vedotin exposure varying. Method: immunoSEQ multiplex PCR; TCRdb's copy keeps in-frame clones and lacks some. The table shows around 26,000 clones, with 82% occurring only once. V lost 5 bases and J lost 3, with 14 bases in between. The germline gives CDR1 SGHVS, CDR2 FQNEAQ. The CDR3 has 15 amino acids. The sample here was peripheral blood mononuclear cells (PBMCs), taken before the second cycle of nivolumab. This chain uses TRBV7-8 with TRBJ1-5; possible D gene TRBD1, 5 bases. This clonotype was sampled from a human donor with classical Hodgkin lymphoma. The CDR3 sequence is CASSERGRVNQPQHF. The CDR3 DNA reads TGTGCCAGCAGCGAAAGGGGAAGGGTCAATCAGCCCCAGCATTTT.